The clone carrying this TCR beta chain occurred once. As processed by the authors: Nucleated cell number was recorded as an estimate derived from reference gene primer amplification. Sequenced by immunoSEQ multiplex PCR; TCRdb stores in-frame clones only, minus some. The V and J calls and clone size come from that table; D and trimming were worked out from the DNA. Of around 35,000 clones in the sample, about 89% were seen once. The data derive from a study of blood T cell repertoires in COVID-19. Study background: Acute and convalescent COVID-19 specimens originated in the United States, Italy and Spain. T cells, B-cell-depleted T cells, or PBMCs supplied cDNA or gDNA.

Trimming took 10 bases from V and 5 from J, leaving 23 bases between them. Looked up from germline, CDR1 is ENHRY and CDR2 is SYGVKD. CDR3 length: 15 amino acids. The sequencing sample was made of peripheral blood. The chain recombines TRBV10-3 with TRBJ1-1, with D possibly TRBD1 on 5 matching bases. The clonotype was recovered from a human donor in a cohort sampled during active COVID-19. The CDR3 DNA is TGTGCCAGCTTCGAGCCCCAGGGTTCTCGGACTGAAGCTTTCTTT. It codes for CASFEPQGSRTEAFF.